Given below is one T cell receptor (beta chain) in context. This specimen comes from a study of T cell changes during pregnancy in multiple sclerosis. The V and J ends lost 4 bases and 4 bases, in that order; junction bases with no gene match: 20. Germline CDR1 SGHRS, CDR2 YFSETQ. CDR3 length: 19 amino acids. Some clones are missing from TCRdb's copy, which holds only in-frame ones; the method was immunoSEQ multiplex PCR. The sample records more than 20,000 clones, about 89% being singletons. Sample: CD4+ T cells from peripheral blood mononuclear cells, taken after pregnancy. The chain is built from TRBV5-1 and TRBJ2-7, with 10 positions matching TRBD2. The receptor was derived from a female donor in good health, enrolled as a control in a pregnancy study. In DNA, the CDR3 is TGCGCCAGCAGCCCTACTAGCGGGGCTCTAGAGGGGAACAATTACGAGCAGTACTTC. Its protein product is CASSPTSGALEGNNYEQYF.